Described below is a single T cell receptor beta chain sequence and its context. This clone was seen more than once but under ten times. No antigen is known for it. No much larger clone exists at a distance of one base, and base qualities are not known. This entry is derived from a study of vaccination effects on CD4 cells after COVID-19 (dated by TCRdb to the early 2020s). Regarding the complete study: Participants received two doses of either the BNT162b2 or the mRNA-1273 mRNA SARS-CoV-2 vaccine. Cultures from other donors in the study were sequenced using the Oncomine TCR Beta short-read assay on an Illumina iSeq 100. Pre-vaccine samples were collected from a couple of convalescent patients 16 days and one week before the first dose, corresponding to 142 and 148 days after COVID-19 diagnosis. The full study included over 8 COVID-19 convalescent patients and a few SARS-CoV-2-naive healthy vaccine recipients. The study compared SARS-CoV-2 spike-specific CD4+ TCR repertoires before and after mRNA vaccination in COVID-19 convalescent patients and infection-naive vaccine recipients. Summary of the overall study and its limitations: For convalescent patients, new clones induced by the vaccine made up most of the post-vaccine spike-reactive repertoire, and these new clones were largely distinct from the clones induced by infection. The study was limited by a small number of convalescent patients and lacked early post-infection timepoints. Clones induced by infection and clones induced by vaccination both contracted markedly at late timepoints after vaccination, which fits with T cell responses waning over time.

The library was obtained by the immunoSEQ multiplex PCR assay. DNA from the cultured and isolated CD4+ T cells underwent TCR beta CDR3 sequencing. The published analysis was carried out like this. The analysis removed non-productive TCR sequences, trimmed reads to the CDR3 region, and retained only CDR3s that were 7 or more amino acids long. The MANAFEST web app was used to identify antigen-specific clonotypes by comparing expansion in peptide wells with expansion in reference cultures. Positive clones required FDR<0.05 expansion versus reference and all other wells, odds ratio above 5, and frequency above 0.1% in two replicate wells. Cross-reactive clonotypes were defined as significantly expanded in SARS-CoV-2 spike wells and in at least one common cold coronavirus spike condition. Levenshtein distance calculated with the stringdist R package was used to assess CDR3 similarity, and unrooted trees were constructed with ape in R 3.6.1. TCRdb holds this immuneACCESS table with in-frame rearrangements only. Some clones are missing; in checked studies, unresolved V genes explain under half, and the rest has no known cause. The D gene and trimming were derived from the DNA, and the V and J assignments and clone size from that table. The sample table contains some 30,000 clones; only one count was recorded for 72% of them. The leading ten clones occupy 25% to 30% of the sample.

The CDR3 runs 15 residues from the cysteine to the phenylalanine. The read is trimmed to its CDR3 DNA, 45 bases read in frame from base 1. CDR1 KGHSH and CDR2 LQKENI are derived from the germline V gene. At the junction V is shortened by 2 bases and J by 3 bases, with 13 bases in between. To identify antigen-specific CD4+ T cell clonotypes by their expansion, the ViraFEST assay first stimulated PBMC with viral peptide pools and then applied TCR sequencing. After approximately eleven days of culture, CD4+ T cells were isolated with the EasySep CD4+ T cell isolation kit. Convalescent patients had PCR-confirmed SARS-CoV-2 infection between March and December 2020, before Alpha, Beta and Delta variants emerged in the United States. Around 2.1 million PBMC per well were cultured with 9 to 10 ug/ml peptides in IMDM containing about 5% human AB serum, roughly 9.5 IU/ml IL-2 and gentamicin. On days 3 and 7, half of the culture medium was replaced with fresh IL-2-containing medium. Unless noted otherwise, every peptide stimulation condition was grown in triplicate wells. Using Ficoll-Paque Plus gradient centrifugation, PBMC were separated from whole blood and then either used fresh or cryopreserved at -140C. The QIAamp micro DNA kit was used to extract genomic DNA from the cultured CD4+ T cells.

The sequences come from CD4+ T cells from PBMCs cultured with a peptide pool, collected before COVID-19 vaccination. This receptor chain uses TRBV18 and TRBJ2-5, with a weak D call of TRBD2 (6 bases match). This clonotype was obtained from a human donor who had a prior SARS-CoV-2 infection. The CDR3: CASSPFSGGKETQYF. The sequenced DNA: TGTGCCAGCTCACCATTCTCCGGCGGGAAAGAGACCCAGTACTTC.